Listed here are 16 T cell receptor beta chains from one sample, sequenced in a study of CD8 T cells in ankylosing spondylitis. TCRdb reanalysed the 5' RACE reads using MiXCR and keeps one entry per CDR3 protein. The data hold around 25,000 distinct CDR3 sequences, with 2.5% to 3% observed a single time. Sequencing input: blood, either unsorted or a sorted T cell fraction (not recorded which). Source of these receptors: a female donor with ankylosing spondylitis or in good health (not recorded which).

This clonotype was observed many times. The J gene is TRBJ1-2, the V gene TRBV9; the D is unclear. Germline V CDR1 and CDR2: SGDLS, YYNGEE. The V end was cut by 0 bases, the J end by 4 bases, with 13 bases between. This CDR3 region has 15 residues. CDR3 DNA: TGTGCCAGCAGCGTAGCGGACGTCGCCGTCTATGGCTACACCTTC. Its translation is CASSVADVAVYGYTF.

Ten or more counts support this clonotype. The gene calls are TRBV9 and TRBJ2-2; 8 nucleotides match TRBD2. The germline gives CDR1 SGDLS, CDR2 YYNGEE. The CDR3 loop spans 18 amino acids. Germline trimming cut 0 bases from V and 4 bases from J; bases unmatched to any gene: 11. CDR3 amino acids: CASSVGSGTRFVTGELFF. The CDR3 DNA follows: TGTGCCAGCAGCGTAGGGTCCGGGACTAGGTTCGTCACCGGGGAGCTGTTTTTT.

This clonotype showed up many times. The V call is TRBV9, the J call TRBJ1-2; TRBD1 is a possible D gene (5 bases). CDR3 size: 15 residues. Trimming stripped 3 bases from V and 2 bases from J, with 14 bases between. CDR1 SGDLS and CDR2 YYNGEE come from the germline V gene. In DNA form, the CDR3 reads TGTGCCAGCAGCGCCCAACTTACAGGAAACTATGGCTACACCTTC. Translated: CASSAQLTGNYGYTF.

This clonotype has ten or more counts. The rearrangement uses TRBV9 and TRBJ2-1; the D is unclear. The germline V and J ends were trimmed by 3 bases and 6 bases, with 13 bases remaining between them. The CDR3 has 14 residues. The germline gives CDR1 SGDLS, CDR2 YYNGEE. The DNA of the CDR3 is TGTGCCAGCAGCGCTTATAGAACCATCAATGAGCAGTTCTTC. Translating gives CASSAYRTINEQFF.

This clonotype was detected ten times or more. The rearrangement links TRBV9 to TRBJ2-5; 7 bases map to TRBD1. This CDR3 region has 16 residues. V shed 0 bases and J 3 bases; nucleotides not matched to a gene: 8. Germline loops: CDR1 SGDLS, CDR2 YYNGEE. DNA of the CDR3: TGTGCCAGCAGCGTAGGAGGTAGGGGGCGGGAAGAGACCCAGTACTTC. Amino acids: CASSVGGRGREETQYF.

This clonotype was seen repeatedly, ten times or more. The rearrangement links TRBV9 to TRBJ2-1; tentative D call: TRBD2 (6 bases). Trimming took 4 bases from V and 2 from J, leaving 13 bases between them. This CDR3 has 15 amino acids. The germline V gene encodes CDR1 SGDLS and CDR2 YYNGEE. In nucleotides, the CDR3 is TGTGCCAGCAGCCGAAGCGGGTCCGCCTACAATGAGCAGTTCTTC. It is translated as CASSRSGSAYNEQFF.

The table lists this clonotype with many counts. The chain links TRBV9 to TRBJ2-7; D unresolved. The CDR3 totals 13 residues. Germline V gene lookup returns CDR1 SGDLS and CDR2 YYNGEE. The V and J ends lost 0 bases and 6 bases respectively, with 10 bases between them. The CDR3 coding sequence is TGTGCCAGCAGCGTAGAACTCACTGGCGAGCAGTACTTC. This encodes CASSVELTGEQYF.

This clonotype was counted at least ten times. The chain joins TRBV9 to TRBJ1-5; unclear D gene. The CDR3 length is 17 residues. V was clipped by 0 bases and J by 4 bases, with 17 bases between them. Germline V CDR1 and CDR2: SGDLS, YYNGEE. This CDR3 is CASSVEAGYWENQPQHF. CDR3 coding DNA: TGTGCCAGCAGCGTAGAAGCTGGGTATTGGGAGAATCAGCCCCAGCATTTT.

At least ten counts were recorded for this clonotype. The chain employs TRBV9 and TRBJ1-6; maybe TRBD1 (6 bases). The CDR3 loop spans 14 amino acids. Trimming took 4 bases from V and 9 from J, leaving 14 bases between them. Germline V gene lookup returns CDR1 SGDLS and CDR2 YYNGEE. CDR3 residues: CASSPEGGFSPLHF. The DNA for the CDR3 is TGTGCCAGCAGCCCCGAAGGGGGGTTTTCACCCCTCCACTTT. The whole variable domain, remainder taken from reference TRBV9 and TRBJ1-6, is DSGVTQTPKHLITATGQRVTLRCSPRSGDLSVYWYQQSLDQGLQFLIQYYNGEERAKGNILERFSAQQFPDLHSELNLSSLELGDSALYFCASSPEGGFSPLHFGNGTRLTVT.

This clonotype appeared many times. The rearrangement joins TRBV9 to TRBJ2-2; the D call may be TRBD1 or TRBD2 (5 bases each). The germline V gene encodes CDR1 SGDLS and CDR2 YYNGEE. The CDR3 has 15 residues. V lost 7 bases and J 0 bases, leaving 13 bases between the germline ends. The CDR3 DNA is TGTGCCAGCGCCGGTGGGGGAGCGAACACCGGGGAGCTGTTTTTT. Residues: CASAGGGANTGELFF. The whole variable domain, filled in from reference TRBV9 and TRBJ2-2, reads DSGVTQTPKHLITATGQRVTLRCSPRSGDLSVYWYQQSLDQGLQFLIQYYNGEERAKGNILERFSAQQFPDLHSELNLSSLELGDSALYFCASAGGGANTGELFFGEGSRLTVL.

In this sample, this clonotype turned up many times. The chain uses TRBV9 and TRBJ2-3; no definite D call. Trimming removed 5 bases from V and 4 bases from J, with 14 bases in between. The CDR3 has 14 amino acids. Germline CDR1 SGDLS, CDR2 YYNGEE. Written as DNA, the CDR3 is TGTGCCAGCAGTGGGGAACAAATGGCAGATACGCAGTATTTT. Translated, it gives CASSGEQMADTQYF.

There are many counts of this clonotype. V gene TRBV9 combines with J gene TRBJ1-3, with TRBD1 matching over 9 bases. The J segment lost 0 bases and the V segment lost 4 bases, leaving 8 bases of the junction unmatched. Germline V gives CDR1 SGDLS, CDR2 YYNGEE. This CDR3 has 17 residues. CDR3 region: CASSTTGGTISGNTIYF. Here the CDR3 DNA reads TGTGCCAGCAGCACAACAGGGGGCACCATCTCTGGAAACACCATATATTTT. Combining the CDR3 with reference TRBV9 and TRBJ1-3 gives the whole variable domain DSGVTQTPKHLITATGQRVTLRCSPRSGDLSVYWYQQSLDQGLQFLIQYYNGEERAKGNILERFSAQQFPDLHSELNLSSLELGDSALYFCASSTTGGTISGNTIYFGEGSWLTVV.

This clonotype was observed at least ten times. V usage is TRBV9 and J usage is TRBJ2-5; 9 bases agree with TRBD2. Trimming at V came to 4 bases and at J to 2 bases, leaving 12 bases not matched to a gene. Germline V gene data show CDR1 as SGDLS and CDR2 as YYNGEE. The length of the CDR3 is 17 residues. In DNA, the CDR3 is TGTGCCAGCAGCCCACCATGGGGGCGGGGGGGTCAAGAGACCCAGTACTTC. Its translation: CASSPPWGRGGQETQYF.

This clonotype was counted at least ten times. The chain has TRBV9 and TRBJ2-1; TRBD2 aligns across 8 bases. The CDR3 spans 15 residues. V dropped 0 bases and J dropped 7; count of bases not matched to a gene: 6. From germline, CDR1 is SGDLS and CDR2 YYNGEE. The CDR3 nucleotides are TGTGCCAGCAGCGTAGGGAGCGGGGGTACGAATGAGCAGTTCTTC. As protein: CASSVGSGGTNEQFF.

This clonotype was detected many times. The CDR3, as DNA: TGTGCCAGCAGCGTAGCTGCGACCGGGGGAAACACTGAAGCTTTCTTT. Its translation is CASSVAATGGNTEAFF. The V and J genes are TRBV9 and TRBJ1-1; tentative D call: TRBD1 (5 bases). This CDR3 contains 16 residues. Per the germline V gene, CDR1 is SGDLS and CDR2 is YYNGEE. Trimming pared 0 bases from V and 2 bases from J, leaving 14 bases between.

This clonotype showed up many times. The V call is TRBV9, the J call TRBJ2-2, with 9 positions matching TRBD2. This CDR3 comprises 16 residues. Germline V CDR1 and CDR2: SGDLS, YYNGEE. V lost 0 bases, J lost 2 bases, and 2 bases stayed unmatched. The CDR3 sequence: CASSVGREGNTGELFF. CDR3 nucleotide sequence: TGTGCCAGCAGCGTAGGGCGGGAGGGTAACACCGGGGAGCTGTTTTTT. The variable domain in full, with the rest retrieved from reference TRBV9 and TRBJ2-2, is DSGVTQTPKHLITATGQRVTLRCSPRSGDLSVYWYQQSLDQGLQFLIQYYNGEERAKGNILERFSAQQFPDLHSELNLSSLELGDSALYFCASSVGREGNTGELFFGEGSRLTVL.